This TCR beta chain was captured by sequencing in a study of blood T cell repertoires in COVID-19. This clone was seen more than once but under ten times. Germline assignment: CDR1 LNHNV and CDR2 YYDKDF (reference sequence). This CDR3 comprises 15 residues. The ends were cut back, 0 bases at V and 5 bases at J, with 13 bases in the middle. The method was immunoSEQ multiplex PCR; TCRdb's version includes in-frame clones alone and lacks a portion of them. The sample carries around 190,000 clones, roughly 83% recorded once. This clonotype was obtained from a middle-aged woman with COVID-19, enrolled during active disease. Sequenced input: peripheral blood. The J gene is TRBJ1-1, the V gene TRBV15, with unresolved D. CDR3: CATSRDLSPETEAFF. The DNA for the CDR3 is TGTGCCACCAGCAGAGATCTCTCCCCCGAGACTGAAGCTTTCTTT.